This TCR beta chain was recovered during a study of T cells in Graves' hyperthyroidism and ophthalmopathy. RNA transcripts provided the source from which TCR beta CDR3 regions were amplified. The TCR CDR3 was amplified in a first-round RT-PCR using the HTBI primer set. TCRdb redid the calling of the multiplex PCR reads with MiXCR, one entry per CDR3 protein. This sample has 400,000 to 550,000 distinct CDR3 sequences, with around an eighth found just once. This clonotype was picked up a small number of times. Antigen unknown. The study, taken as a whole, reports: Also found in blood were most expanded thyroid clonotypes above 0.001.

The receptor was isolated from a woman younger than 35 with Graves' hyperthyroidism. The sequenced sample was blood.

In nucleotides, the CDR3 is TGTGCCAGCAGCTTAGAGCGGATTGAGCAGTTCTTC. Amino acids: CASSLERIEQFF. The V gene is TRBV7-2, the J gene TRBJ2-1, with D possibly TRBD2 on 5 matching bases. Germline values: CDR1 SGHTA, CDR2 FQGNSA. V lost 1 base and J 9 bases, leaving 7 bases between the germline ends. The CDR3 contains 12 residues.